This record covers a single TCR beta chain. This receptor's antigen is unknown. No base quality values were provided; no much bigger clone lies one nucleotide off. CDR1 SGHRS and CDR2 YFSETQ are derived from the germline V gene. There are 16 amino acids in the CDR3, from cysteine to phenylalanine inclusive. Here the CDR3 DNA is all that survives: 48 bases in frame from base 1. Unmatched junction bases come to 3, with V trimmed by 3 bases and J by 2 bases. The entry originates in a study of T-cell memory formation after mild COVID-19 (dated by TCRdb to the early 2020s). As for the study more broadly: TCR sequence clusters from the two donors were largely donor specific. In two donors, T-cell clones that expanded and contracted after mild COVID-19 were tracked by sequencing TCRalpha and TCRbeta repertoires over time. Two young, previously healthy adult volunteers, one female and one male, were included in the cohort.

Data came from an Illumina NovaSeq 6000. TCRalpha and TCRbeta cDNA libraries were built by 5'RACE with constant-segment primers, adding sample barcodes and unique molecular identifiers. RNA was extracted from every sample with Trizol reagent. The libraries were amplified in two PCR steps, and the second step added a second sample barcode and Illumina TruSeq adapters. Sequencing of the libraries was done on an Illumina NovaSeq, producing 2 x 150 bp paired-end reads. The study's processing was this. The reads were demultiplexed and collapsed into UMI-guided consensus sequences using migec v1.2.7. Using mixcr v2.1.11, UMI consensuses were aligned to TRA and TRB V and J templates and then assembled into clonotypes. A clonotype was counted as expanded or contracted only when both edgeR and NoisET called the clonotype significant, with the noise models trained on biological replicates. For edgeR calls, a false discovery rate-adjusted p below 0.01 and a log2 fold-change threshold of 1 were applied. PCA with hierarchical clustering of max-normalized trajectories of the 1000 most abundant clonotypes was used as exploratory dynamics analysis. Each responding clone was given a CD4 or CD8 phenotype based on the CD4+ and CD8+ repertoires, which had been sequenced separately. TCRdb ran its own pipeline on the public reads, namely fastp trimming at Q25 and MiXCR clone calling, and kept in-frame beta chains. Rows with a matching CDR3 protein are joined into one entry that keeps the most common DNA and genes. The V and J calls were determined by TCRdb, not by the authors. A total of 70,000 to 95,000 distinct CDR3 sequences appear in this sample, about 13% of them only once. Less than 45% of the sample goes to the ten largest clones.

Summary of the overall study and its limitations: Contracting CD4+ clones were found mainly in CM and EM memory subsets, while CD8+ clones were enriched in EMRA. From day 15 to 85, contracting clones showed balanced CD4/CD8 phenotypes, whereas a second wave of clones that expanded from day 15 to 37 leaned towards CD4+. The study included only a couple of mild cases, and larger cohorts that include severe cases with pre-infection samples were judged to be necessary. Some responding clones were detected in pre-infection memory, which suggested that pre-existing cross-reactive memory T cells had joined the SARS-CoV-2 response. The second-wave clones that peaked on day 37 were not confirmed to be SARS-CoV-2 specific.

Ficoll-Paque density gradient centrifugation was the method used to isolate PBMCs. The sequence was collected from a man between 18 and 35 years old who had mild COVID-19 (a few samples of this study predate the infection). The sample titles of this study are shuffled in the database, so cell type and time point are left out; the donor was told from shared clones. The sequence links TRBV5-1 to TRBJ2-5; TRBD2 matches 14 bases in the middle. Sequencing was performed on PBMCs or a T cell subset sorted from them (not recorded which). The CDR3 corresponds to CASSWGTSGGQETQYF. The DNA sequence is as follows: TGCGCCAGCAGCTGGGGGACTAGCGGGGGACAAGAGACCCAGTACTTC.